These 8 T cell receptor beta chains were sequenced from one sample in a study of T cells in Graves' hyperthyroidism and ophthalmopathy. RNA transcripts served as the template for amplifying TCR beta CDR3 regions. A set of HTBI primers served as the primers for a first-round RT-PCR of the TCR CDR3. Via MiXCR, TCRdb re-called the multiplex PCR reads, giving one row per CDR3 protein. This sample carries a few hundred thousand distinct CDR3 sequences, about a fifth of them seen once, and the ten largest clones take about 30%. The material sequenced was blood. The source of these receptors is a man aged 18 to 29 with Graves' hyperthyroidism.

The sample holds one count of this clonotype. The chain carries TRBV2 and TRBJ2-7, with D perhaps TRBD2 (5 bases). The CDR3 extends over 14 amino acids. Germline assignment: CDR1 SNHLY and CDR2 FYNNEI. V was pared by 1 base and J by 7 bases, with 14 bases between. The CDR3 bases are TGTGCCAGCAGTGAAGACACGGGCTCGGGGGAGCAGTACTTC. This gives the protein CASSEDTGSGEQYF.

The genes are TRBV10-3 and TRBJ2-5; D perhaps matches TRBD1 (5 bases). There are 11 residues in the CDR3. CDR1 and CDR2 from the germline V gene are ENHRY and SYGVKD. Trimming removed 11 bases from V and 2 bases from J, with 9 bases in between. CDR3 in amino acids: CARRQQETQYF. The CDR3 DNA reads TGTGCCCGAAGACAGCAAGAGACCCAGTACTTC.

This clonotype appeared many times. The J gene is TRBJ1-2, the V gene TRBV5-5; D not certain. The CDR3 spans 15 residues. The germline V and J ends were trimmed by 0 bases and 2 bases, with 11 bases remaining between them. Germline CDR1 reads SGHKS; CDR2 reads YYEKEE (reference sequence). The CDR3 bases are TGTGCCAGCAGCTTGGCCGGGGAAGGGAACTATGGCTACACCTTC. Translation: CASSLAGEGNYGYTF.

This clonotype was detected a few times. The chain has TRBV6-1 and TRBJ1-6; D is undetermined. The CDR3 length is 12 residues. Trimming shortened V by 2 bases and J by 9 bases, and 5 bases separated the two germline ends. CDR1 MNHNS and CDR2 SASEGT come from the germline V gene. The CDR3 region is CASSERISPLHF. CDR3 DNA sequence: TGTGCCAGCAGTGAAAGGATTTCACCCCTCCACTTT.

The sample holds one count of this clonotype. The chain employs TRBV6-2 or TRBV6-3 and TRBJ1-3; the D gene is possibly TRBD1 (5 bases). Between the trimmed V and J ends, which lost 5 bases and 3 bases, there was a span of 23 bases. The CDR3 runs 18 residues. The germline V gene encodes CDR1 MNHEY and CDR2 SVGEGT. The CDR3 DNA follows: TGTGCCAGCAGTCCCCAGGGCCGCAGAAAGGTCGGTGGAAACACCATATATTTT. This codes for CASSPQGRRKVGGNTIYF.

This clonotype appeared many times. DNA for the CDR3: TGTGCCAGCAGTGAATCTTTCTACGAGCAGTACTTC. It codes for CASSESFYEQYF. The gene calls are TRBV2 and TRBJ2-7; D is undetermined. CDR3 length: 12 amino acids. V lost 2 bases and J lost 3, with 5 bases in between. Germline values: CDR1 SNHLY, CDR2 FYNNEI.

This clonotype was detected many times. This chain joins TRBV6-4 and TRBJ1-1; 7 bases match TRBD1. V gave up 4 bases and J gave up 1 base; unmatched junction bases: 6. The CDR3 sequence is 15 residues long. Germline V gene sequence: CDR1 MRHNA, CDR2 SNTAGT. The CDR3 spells CASSGDRAWNTEAFF. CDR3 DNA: TGTGCCAGCAGTGGCGACAGGGCCTGGAACACTGAAGCTTTCTTT.

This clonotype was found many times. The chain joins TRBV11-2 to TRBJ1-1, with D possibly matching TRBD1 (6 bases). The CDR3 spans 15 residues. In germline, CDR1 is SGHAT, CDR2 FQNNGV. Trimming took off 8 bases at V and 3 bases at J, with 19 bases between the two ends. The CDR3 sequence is CASARGAIEYTEAFF. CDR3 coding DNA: TGTGCCAGCGCAAGGGGGGCGATTGAGTACACTGAAGCTTTCTTT. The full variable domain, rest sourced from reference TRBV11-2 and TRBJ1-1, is EAGVAQSPRYKIIEKRQSVAFWCNPISGHATLYWYQQILGQGPKLLIQFQNNGVVDDSQLPKDRFSAERLKGVDSTLKIQPAKLEDSAVYLCASARGAIEYTEAFFGQGTRLTVV.